This TCR beta chain appears in the sequencing data of a study of monozygotic twins with inflammatory bowel disease. The germline CDR1 and CDR2 sequences are MDHEN and SYDVKM. The CDR3 totals 14 residues. Two nested PCRs, of approximately 16 and 9 cycles, processed TCRalpha and TCRbeta cDNA. One entry per CDR3 protein, without DNA, is what TCRdb gives after re-calling the 5' RACE reads. This table lists fewer than 550,000 distinct CDR3 sequences. This TCR was sampled from a human donor with ulcerative colitis or Crohn's disease, or a healthy co-twin of an affected twin (not recorded which). This chain connects TRBV28 to TRBJ2-7; the D gene TCRdb calls, TRBD1, cannot be checked with no DNA. What was sequenced was blood. CDR3 region: CASSARERGYEQYF.